Listed here is a single T cell receptor beta chain. Its antigen remains unidentified. Several immunoSEQ plates received, in even portions, the genomic DNA of each subset. Clones were read by immunoSEQ multiplex PCR, and TCRdb kept only the in-frame ones, dropping some. Of approximately 2,300,000 clones listed, about 90% are singletons. CDR1 is MNHEY, CDR2 SMNVEV, per germline (reference sequence). V was shortened by 5 bases and J by 3 bases, with 17 bases between the two germline ends. The CDR3 runs 15 residues. This sample is part of a study of shared clonotypes between healthy human individuals. In the study overall: Three plates were used per donor for CD4 naive, three for CD4 memory, two for CD8 naive and one for CD8 memory. Findings of the study overall: Sample collection involved blood only; tissue repertoires are likely different. Shared clonotypes: roughly 4.7% naive CD4, under 4% naive CD8, 2% to 2.5% memory CD4, more than 0.3% memory CD8.

The clonotype was recovered from a young man in good health. Some clones in this sample may be carry-over from other donors' samples. The V and J genes are TRBV27 and TRBJ2-7; D gene uncertain. Sequenced sample: naive CD4+ T cells from PBMCs. The subset was: CD45RA+ positively selected. This CDR3 reads CASSLSQARRYEQYF. The CDR3, as DNA: TGTGCCAGCAGTCTCTCGCAGGCCAGGCGCTACGAGCAGTACTTC.